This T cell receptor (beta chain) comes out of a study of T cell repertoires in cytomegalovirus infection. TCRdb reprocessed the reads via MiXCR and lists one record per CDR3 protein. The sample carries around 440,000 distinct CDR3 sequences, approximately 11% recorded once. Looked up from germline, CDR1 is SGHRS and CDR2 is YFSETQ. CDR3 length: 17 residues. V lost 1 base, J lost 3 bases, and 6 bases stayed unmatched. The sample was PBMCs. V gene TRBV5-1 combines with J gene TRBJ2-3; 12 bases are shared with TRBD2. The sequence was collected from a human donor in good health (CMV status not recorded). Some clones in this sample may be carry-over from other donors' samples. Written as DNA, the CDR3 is TGCGCCAGCAGCTTGCTAGCGGGGGGGCTTTCGACAGATACGCAGTATTTT. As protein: CASSLLAGGLSTDTQYF.